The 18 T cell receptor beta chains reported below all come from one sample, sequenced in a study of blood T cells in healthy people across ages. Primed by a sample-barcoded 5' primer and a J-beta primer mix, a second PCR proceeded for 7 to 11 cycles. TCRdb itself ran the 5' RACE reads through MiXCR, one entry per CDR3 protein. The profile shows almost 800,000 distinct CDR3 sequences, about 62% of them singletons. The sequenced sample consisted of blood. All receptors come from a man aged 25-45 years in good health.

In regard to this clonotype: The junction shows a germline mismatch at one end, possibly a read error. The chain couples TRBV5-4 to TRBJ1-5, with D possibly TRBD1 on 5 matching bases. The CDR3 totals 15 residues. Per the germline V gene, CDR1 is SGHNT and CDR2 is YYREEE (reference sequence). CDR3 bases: TGTGCCAGTAGCTTGGGGGGATCGAGCAATCAGCCCCAGCATTTT. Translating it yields CASSLGGSSNQPQHF.

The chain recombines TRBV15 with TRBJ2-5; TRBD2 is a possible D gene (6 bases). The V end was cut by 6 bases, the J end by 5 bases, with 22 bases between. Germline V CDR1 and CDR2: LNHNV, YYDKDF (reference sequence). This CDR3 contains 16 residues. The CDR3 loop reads CATRVAGLAALETQYF. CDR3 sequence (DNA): TGTGCCACCAGAGTGGCGGGGCTAGCCGCCCTTGAGACCCAGTACTTC.

The CDR3 sequence: CASSTDGNSPLHF. DNA of the CDR3: TGTGCCAGCAGCACCGACGGGAATTCACCCCTCCACTTT. The chain combines TRBV7-6 with TRBJ1-6; D gene ambiguous. V was pared by 5 bases and J by 7 bases, with 9 bases between. The germline V gene has CDR1 SGHVS and CDR2 FNYEAQ. The CDR3 runs 13 residues.

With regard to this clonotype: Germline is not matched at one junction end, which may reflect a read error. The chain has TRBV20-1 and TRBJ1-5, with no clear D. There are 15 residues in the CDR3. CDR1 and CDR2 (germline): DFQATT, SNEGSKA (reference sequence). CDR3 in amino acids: CSARDFSDSNQPQHF. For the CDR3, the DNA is TGCAGTGCTAGGGACTTCTCCGATAGCAACCAGCCCCAGCATTTT.

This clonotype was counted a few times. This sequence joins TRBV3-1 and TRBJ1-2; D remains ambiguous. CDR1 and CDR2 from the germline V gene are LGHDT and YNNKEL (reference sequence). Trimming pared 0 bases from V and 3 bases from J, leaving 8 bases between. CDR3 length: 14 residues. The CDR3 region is CASSQDAGYYGYTF. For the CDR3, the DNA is TGTGCCAGCAGCCAAGACGCCGGGTACTATGGCTACACCTTC.

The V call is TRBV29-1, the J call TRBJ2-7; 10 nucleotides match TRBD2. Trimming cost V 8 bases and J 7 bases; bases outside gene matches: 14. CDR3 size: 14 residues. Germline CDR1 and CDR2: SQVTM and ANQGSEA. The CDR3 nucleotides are TGCAGCACAGGAGGTGCTAGCGGGAGTTATGAGCAGTACTTC. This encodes CSTGGASGSYEQYF.

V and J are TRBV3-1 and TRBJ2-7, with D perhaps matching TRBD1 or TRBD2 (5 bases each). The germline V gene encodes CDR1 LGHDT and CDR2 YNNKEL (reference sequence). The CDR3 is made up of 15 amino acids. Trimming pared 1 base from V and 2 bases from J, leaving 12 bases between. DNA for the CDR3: TGTGCCAGCAGCCAAGGTGAGGGACCAGCCTACGAGCAGTACTTC. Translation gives CASSQGEGPAYEQYF.

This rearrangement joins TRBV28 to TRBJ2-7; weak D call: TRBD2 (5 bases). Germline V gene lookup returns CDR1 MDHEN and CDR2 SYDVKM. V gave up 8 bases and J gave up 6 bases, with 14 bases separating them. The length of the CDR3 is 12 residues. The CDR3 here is CASYGGGSEQYF. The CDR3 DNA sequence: TGTGCCAGCTACGGAGGTGGGAGCGAGCAGTACTTC.

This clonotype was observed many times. CDR3 residues: CSAKLAGLGNIQYF. The CDR3 nucleotides are TGCAGTGCTAAGCTCGCGGGACTGGGAAACATTCAGTACTTC. The rearrangement links TRBV20-1 to TRBJ2-4; TRBD2 is a possible D gene (6 bases). The CDR3 is made up of 14 amino acids. Germline V gene data show CDR1 as DFQATT and CDR2 as SNEGSKA (reference sequence). V dropped 4 bases and J dropped 6 bases, with 16 bases sitting between them.

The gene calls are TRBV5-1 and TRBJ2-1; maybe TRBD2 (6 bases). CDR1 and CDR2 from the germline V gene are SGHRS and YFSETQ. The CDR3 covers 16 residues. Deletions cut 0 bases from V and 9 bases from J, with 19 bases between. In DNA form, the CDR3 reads TGCGCCAGCAGCTTGGTGACGGGGGTGCCGTGGGTTGAGCAGTTCTTC. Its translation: CASSLVTGVPWVEQFF.

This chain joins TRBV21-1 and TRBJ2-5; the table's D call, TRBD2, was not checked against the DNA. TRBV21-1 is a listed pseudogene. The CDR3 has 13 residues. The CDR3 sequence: CAKGDKRQETQYF. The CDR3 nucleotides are TGTGCCAAGGGGGACAAGCGGCAAGAGACCCAGTACTTC.

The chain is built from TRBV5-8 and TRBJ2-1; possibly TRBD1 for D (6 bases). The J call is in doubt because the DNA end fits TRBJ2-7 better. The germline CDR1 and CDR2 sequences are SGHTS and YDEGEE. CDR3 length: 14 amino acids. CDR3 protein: CATDPRTAYNEQYF. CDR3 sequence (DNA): TGTGCCACCGACCCCAGGACAGCCTACAATGAGCAGTACTTC.

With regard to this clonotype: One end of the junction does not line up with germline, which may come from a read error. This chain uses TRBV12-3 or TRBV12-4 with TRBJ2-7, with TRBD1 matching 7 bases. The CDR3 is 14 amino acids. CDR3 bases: TGTGCCTGCAGTTTAGGGACAGTCTCCTACGAGCAGTACTTC. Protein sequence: CACSLGTVSYEQYF.

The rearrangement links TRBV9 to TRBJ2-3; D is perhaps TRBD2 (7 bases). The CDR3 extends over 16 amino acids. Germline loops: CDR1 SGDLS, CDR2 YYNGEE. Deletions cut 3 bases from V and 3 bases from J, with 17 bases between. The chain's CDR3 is CASSALEGGRTDTQYF. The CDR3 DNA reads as TGTGCCAGCAGCGCCCTAGAGGGGGGGCGTACAGATACGCAGTATTTT.

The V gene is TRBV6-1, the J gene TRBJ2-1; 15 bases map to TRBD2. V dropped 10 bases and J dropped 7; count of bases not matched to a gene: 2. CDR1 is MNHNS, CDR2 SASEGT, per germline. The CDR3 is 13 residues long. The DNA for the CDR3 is TGTGCCACTGGACTAGCGGGGGGGAATGAGCAGTTCTTC. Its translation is CATGLAGGNEQFF.

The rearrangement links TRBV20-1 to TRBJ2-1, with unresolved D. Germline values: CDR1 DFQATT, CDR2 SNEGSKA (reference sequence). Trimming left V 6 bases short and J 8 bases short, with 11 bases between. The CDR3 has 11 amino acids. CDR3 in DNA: TGCAGTGCCTTAGACTCCTATGAGCAGTTCTTC. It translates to CSALDSYEQFF.

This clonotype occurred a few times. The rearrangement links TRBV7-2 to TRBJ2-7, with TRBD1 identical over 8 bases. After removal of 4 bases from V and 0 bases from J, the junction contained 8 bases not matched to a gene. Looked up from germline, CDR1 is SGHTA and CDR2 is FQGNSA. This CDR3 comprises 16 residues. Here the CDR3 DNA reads TGTGCCAGCAGCTATCGGACAGGGACGAGCTCCTACGAGCAGTACTTC. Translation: CASSYRTGTSSYEQYF.

CDR3 in DNA: TGTGCCAGCAGTTACGAGGGGGTTCAAGAACTAGCGGACAATGAGCAGTTCTTC. Its translation is CASSYEGVQELADNEQFF. The chain joins TRBV6-2 or TRBV6-3 to TRBJ2-1; 8 nucleotides match TRBD2. Germline assignment: CDR1 MNHEY and CDR2 SVGEGT. The CDR3 has 18 amino acids. V lost 2 bases to trimming and J lost 5 bases; unmatched junction nucleotides: 14.